This TCR beta chain was documented in a study of regulatory T cells in long-lasting Graves disease (dated by TCRdb to the early 2020s). Study-level background: Patients with newly diagnosed Graves' disease had been on antithyroid drugs for under 3 months. Peripheral blood TCR sequencing and RNA sequencing compared persistent Graves' disease patients with newly diagnosed Graves' disease patients. The study was registered as a clinical trial and conducted in China. A total of about 33 samples underwent TCR sequencing: 13 from persistent and roughly 20 from newly diagnosed Graves' disease patients.

The investigation overall reported the following: Only peripheral blood was studied, because thyroid tissue, the primary lesion, was inaccessible. Sequencing and analysis were limited to the TCR beta chain. More public clonotypes were shared among persistent patients (2,741) than among newly diagnosed patients (966). The authors noted that the small sample size was a limitation that may lower accuracy. Compared with newly diagnosed patients, persistent Graves' disease patients had lower TCR Shannon entropy and fewer highly expanded clones, which suggests clonal expansion.

Details on this clonotype: Its antigen target is currently unknown. Per-base quality was not reported, and no clone a single base away is much larger than it.

The library was obtained by multiplex PCR. The data were produced on an Illumina HiSeq 4000. To build TCR beta libraries, CDR3 regions were amplified by Arm-PCR using iRepertoire HTBI primers. PCR products were gel purified before sequencing. The study's processing was this. Across samples, 60 to 70 TRBV and 12 to 15 TRBJ segments were identified and used for gene usage analysis of CDR3 amino acid clonotypes. COPE and FqMerger were used to merge filtered high-quality paired reads into contigs. BLAST was used to align contigs to the IMGT TRBV, TRBD and TRBJ reference genes, and CDR3 was defined following IMGT. Clonotypes above 0.1% frequency were classified as highly expanded clones. Repertoire diversity was measured by Shannon entropy, and V-J evenness by the Gini coefficient. A clonotype found in more than one individual was treated as public. TCRdb itself trimmed the public reads at Q25 with fastp, ran MiXCR and retained productive beta chains. Each CDR3 protein gets just one entry, which takes the most common genes and DNA from the rows behind it. What appears here as the V and J calls and clone size reflects TCRdb's work, not the paper's. For this sample there are 500,000 or so distinct CDR3 sequences; roughly 15% appear just once. The ten most abundant clones make up approximately 12% of the sample.

The sample's time point, from its label and the paper: newly diagnosed GD, antithyroid drugs for less than 3 months. For both TCR sequencing and RNA sequencing, RNA was extracted from PBMCs using TRIzol. Graves' disease was diagnosed according to American Thyroid Association guidelines. Patients for the study were recruited at an endocrinology department in Xi'an, China. Each patient gave roughly 10 milliliters of peripheral blood, collected in an EDTA anticoagulant tube. PBMCs were isolated by Ficoll Paque Plus density gradient separation without further T cell sorting. An Agilent 2100 Bioanalyzer and agarose gel were used to check RNA quality, and a NanoDrop 2000 was used to measure RNA concentration. The data also belong to a second study, concerning T cells in Graves' hyperthyroidism and ophthalmopathy. As the second study states: Graves' hyperthyroidism was defined as stable when no progression to ophthalmopathy occurred over 18 months of follow-up. Hyperthyroidism patients were newly diagnosed, had a disease duration of under 2 months, and were aged 18 to 65 years. Patients with uncontrolled infections, other autoimmune diseases, pregnancy or lactation were excluded. Clinical symptoms, serum thyroxine and TRAb, thyroid ultrasound, and orbital computed tomography formed the basis for the diagnoses. The TCR CDR3 was subjected to a first round of RT-PCR using the HTBI primer set and the Qiagen OneStep RT-PCR kit. Most expanded thyroid clonotypes (frequency above 0.001) were also detected in blood, suggesting blood repertoires may reflect thyroid immune responses. A model built on a 13 V-J signature distinguished ophthalmopathy from stable hyperthyroidism, reaching about 89% sensitivity and approximately 81% specificity in cross-validation and 80%/75% in testing. In validation, progression to ophthalmopathy was predicted by the model with roughly 71% sensitivity and 72% to 80% specificity, a median of approximately 6.5 months before onset. TCR V-J signatures able to tell the groups apart were searched for in a discovery cohort of 90 to 100 patients, of whom under 45 had Graves' ophthalmopathy and 55 to 65 had stable Graves' hyperthyroidism. An independent validation cohort of around 19 hyperthyroidism patients and more than 15 patients who later progressed to ophthalmopathy tested prospective prediction of ophthalmopathy. The 75 to 100 discovery patients were randomly divided into training and test sets at a 7:3 ratio. In several Graves' hyperthyroidism patients, the study also compared T-cell repertoires from thyroid tissue with T-cell repertoires from blood. Once sampling was done, hyperthyroidism patients were given methimazole at a starting dose of 30 mg daily, whereas ophthalmopathy patients were given high-dose intravenous methylprednisolone. The libraries were constructed in a second round of multiplex PCR and then size-selected and purified. Sequencing of the libraries was done on an Illumina HiSeq2000 using paired-end 100 bp reads. SOAPnuke was used to process the raw data, with reads discarded if the reads contained adapters or uncalled bases, had a mean Phred below 15, or lacked an exact constant-primer or identifier match. High-quality paired reads were merged with COPE v1.2.5, and unique nucleotide sequences were defined as clonotypes. MiTCR v1.1 was used to align the clonotypes against IMGT TRBV, TRBD and TRBJ reference segments. The analysis included only V-J combinations with a frequency above 0.0001, which together covered approximately 99% of the repertoires. The TCS score was defined as F50 (clonal expansion) divided by E x V (chaos), with BLOSUM62-based TCRdist calculated between CDR3 peptides within each V-J. Welch's t-statistics and random forest reduced 500 to 650 V-J features to around 14, which were used in a naive Bayes classifier (R e1071). Sample size was not statistically predetermined, and investigators were not blinded to group allocation. According to the paper, TCR Vbeta CDR3 sequencing was carried out on over 130 peripheral blood samples, which came from under 50 ophthalmopathy, fewer than 80 hyperthyroidism and approximately 17 progressor patients.

The receptor was derived from a middle-aged man with Graves disease. Donor details come from another sample of the same person, matched by shared clones. The sequenced sample was peripheral blood mononuclear cells (PBMCs), obtained at new diagnosis, from a patient treated with antithyroid drugs.

The CDR3 region has the sequence CASSTLQGLLSTGELFF. The DNA sequence reads TGTGCCAGCTCAACACTCCAGGGGTTACTGAGCACCGGGGAGCTGTTTTTT. The sequence links TRBV18 to TRBJ2-2, and perhaps TRBD1 as D gene, on 6 matching bases. The CDR3 covers 17 residues, taking in both the cysteine and the phenylalanine. CDR3 DNA is the only sequence kept; it has 51 bases, read in frame from the first base. V sheds 5 bases and J sheds 4 bases, leaving 20 bases between their ends. Taken from the germline V gene, the CDR1 and CDR2 loops are KGHSH and LQKENI.